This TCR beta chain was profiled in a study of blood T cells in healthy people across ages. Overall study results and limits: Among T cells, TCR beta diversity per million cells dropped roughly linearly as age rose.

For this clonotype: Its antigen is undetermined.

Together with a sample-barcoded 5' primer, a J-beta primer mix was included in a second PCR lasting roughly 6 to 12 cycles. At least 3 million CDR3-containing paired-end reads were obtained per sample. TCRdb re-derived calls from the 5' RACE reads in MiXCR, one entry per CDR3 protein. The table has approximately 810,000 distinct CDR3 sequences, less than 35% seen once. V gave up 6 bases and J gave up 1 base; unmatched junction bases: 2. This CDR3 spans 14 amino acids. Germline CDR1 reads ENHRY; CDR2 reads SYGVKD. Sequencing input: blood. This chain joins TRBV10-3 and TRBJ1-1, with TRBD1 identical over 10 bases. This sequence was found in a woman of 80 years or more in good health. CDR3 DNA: TGTGCCATCAGGGGGACAGGGGAGAACACTGAAGCTTTCTTT. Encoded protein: CAIRGTGENTEAFF.